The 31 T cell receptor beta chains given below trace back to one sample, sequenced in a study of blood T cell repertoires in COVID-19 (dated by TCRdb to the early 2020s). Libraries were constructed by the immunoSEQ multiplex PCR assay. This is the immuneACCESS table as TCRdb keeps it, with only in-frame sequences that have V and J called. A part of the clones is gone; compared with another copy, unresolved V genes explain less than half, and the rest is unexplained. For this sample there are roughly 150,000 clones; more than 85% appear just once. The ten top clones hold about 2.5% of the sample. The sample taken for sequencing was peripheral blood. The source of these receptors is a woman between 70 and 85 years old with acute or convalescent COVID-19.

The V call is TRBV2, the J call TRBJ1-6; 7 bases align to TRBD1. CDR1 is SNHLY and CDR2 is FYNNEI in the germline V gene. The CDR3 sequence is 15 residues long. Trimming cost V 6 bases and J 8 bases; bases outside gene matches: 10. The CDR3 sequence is CASSRPRGRDSPLHF. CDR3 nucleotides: TGTGCCAGCAGCCGACCGAGGGGGCGCGATTCACCCCTCCACTTT.

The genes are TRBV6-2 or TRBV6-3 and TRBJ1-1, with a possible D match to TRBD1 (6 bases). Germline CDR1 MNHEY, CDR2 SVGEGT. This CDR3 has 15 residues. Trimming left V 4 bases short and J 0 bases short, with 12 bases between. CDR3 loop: CASSFLSGVNTEAFF. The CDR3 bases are TGTGCCAGCAGTTTTCTTTCAGGGGTGAACACTGAAGCTTTCTTT.

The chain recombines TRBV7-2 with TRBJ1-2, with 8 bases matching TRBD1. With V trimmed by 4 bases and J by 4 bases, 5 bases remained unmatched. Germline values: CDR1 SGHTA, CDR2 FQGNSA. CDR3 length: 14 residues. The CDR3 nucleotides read TGTGCCAGCAGCTCCTTGGACAGGGTCTATGGCTACACCTTC. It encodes CASSSLDRVYGYTF.

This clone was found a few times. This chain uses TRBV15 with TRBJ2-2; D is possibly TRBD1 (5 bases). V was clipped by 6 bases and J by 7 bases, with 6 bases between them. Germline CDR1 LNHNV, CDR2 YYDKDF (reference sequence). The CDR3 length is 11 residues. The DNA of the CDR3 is TGTGCCACCAGTAGGGGCGGGGAGCTGTTTTTT. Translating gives CATSRGGELFF. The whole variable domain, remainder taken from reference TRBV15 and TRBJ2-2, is DAMVIQNPRYQVTQFGKPVTLSCSQTLNHNVMYWYQQKSSQAPKLLFHYYDKDFNNEADTPDNFQSRRPNTSFCFLDIRSPGLGDTAMYLCATSRGGELFFGEGSRLTVL.

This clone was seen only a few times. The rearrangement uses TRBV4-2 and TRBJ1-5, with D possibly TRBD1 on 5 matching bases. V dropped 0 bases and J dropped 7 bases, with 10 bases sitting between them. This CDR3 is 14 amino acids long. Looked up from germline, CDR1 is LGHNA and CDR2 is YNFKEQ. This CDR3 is CASSQDGGGQPQHF. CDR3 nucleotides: TGTGCCAGCAGCCAAGATGGGGGGGGACAGCCCCAGCATTTT.

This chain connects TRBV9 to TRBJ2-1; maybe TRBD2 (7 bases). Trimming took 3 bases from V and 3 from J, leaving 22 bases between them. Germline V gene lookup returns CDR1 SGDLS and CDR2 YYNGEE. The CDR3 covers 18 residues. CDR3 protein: CASSAYTVGGGNYNEQFF. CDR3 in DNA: TGTGCCAGCAGCGCCTACACAGTGGGAGGGGGAAACTACAATGAGCAGTTCTTC.

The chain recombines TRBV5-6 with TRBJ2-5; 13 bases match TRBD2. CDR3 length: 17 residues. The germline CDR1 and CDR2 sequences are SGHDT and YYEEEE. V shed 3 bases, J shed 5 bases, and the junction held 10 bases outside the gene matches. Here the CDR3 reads CASSWGLTSGGAETQYF. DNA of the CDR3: TGTGCCAGCAGCTGGGGACTAACTAGCGGGGGGGCGGAGACCCAGTACTTC. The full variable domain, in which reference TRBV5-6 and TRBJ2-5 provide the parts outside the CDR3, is DAGVTQSPTHLIKTRGQQVTLRCSPKSGHDTVSWYQQALGQGPQFIFQYYEEEERQRGNFPDRFSGHQFPNYSSELNVNALLLGDSALYLCASSWGLTSGGAETQYFGPGTRLLVL.

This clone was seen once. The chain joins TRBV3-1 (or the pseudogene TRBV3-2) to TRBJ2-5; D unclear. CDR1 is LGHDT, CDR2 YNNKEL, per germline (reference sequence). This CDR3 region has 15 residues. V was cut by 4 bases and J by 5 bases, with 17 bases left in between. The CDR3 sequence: CASSLLSGPGETQYF. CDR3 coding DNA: TGTGCCAGCAGCCTGCTTTCCGGTCCCGGGGAGACCCAGTACTTC.

The CDR3 coding sequence is TGTGCCAGCAGCCACAGCCCGCCTGACATATACTATGGCTACACCTTC. Translating gives CASSHSPPDIYYGYTF. V is TRBV7-2 and J is TRBJ1-2; unclear D gene. Trimming shortened V by 5 bases and J by 3 bases, and 19 bases separated the two germline ends. This CDR3 comprises 16 residues. Germline values: CDR1 SGHTA, CDR2 FQGNSA.

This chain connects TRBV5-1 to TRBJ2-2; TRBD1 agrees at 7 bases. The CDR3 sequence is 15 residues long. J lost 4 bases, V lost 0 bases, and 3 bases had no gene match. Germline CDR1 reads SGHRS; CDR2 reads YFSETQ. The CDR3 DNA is TGCGCCAGCAGCTTGGGACAGGGCGGCACCGGGGAGCTGTTTTTT. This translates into CASSLGQGGTGELFF.

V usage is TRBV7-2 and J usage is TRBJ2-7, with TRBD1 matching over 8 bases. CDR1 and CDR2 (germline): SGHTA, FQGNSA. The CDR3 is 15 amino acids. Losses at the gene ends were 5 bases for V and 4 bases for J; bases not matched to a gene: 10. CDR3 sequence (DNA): TGTGCCAGCAGCCCCCGACAGGGGACGGGGTACGAGCAGTACTTC. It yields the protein CASSPRQGTGYEQYF.

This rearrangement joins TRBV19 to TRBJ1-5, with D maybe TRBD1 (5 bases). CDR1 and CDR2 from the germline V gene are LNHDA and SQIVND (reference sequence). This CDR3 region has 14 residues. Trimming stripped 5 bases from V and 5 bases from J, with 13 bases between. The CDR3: CASSPGGWDQPQHF. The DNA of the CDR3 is TGTGCCAGTAGTCCCGGGGGGTGGGATCAGCCCCAGCATTTT. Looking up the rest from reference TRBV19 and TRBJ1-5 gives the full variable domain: DGGITQSPKYLFRKEGQNVTLSCEQNLNHDAMYWYRQDPGQGLRLIYYSQIVNDFQKGDIAEGYSVSREKKESFPLTVTSAQKNPTAFYLCASSPGGWDQPQHFGDGTRLSIL.

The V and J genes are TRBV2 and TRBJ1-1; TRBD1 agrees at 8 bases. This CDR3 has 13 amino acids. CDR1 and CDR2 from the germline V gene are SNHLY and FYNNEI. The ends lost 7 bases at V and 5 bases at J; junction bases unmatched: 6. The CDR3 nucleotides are TGTGCCAGCAACCAGGGGGCCGGGACTGAAGCTTTCTTT. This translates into CASNQGAGTEAFF.

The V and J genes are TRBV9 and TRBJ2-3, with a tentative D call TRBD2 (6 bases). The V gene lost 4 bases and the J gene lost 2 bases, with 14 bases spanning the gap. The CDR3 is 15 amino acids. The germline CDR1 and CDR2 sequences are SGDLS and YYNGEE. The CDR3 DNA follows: TGTGCCAGCAGCTCTGTTGTGGGACTCACAGATACGCAGTATTTT. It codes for CASSSVVGLTDTQYF.

CDR3 sequence: CASSQGEWEKLFF. The CDR3 region has the DNA TGTGCCAGCAGTCAGGGGGAGTGGGAAAAACTGTTTTTT. This chain uses TRBV2 with TRBJ1-4; 7 nucleotides align to TRBD1. From germline, CDR1 is SNHLY and CDR2 FYNNEI. J gave up 8 bases and V 5 bases, and 5 bases lay outside the gene matches. The CDR3 spans 13 residues. Full variable domain (rest looked up from reference TRBV2 and TRBJ1-4): EPEVTQTPSHQVTQMGQEVILRCVPISNHLYFYWYRQILGQKVEFLVSFYNNEISEKSEIFDDQFSVERPDGSNFTLKIRSTKLEDSAMYFCASSQGEWEKLFFGSGTQLSVL.

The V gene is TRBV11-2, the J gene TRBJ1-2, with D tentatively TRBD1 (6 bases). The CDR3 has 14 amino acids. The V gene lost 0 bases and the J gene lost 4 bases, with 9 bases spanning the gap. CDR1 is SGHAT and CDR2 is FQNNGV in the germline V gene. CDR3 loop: CASSLEGAGYGYTF. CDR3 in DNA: TGTGCCAGCAGCTTAGAGGGGGCTGGCTATGGCTACACCTTC.

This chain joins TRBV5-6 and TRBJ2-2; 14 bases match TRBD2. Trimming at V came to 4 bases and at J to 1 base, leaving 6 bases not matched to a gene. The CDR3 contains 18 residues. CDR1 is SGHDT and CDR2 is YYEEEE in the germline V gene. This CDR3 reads CASSPGLAGGRNTGELFF. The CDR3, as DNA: TGTGCCAGCAGCCCCGGACTAGCGGGGGGAAGGAACACCGGGGAGCTGTTTTTT.

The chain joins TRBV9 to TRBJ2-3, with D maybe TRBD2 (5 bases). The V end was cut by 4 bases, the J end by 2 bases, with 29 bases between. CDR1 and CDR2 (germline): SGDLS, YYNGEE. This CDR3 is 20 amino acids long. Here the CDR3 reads CASSLEGISGLPYHTDTQYF. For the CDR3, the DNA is TGTGCCAGCAGCTTAGAGGGAATCAGCGGACTTCCATATCACACAGATACGCAGTATTTT.

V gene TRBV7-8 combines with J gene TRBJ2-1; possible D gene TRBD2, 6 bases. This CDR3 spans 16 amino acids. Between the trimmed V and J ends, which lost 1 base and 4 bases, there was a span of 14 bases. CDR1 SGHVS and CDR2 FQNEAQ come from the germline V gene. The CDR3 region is CASSLGRGAGYNEQFF. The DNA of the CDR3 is TGTGCCAGCAGCTTAGGACGCGGGGCTGGGTACAATGAGCAGTTCTTC.

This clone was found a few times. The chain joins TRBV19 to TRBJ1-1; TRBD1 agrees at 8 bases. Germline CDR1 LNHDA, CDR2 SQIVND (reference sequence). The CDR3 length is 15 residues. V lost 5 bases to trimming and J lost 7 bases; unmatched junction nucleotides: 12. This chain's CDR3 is CASSFLDRDSGEAFF. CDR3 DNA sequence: TGTGCCAGTAGTTTTCTGGACAGGGACTCAGGTGAAGCTTTCTTT.

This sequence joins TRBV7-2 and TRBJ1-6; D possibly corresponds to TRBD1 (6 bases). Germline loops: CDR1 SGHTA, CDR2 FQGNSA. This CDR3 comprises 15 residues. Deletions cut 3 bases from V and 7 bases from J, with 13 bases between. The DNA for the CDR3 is TGTGCCAGCAGCTTCTGGACAGCGGGAAATTCACCCCTCCACTTT. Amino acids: CASSFWTAGNSPLHF.

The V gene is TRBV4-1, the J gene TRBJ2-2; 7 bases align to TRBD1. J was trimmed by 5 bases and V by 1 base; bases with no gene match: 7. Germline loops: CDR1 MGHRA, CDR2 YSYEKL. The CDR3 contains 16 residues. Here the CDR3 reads CASSQVVPGGTGELFF. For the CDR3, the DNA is TGCGCCAGCAGCCAAGTTGTCCCAGGGGGTACCGGGGAGCTGTTTTTT.

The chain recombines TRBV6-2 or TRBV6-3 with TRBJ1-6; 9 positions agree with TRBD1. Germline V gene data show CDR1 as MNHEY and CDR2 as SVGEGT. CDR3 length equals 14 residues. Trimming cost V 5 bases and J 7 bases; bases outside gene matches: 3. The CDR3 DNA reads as TGTGCCAGCAGTGGGGACAGGGAAAATTCACCCCTCCACTTT. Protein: CASSGDRENSPLHF.

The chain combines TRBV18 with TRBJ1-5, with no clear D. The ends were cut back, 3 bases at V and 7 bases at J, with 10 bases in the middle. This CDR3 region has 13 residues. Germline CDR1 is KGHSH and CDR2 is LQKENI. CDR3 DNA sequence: TGTGCCAGCTCACCCGGGATGGGCCAGCCCCAGCATTTT. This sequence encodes CASSPGMGQPQHF.

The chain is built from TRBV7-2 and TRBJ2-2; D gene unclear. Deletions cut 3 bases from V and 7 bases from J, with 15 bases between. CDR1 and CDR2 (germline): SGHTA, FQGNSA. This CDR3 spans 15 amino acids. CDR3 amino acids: CASSLLQTPGGELFF. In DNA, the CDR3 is TGTGCCAGCAGCTTGTTACAGACGCCAGGCGGGGAGCTGTTTTTT.

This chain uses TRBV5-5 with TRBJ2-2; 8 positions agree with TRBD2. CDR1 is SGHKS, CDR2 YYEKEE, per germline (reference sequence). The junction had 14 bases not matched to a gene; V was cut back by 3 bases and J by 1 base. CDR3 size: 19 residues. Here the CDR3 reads CASSWRRAGGSQNTGELFF. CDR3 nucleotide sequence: TGTGCCAGCAGCTGGCGTCGGGCGGGGGGATCCCAGAACACCGGGGAGCTGTTTTTT.

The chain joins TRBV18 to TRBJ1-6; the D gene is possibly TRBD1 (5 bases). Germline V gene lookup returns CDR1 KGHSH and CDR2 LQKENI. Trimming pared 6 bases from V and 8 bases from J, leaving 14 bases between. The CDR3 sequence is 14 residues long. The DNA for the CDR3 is TGTGCCAGCTCGCGTCAGGGAAGAGATTCACCCCTCCACTTT. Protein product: CASSRQGRDSPLHF. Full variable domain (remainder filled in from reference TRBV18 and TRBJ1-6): NAGVMQNPRHLVRRRGQEARLRCSPMKGHSHVYWYRQLPEEGLKFMVYLQKENIIDESGMPKERFSAEFPKEGPSILRIQQVVRGDSAAYFCASSRQGRDSPLHFGNGTRLTVT.

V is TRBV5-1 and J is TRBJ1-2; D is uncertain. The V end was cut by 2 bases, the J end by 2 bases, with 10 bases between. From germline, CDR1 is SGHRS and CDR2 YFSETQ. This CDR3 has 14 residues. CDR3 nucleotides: TGCGCCAGCAGCTTACTACATGCAAACTATGGCTACACCTTC. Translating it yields CASSLLHANYGYTF.

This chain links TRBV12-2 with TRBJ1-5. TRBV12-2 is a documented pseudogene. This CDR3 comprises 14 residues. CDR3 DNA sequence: TGTGCAAGTCGACTAACCAGCTGCAATCAGCCCCAGCATTTT. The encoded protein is CASRLTSCNQPQHF.

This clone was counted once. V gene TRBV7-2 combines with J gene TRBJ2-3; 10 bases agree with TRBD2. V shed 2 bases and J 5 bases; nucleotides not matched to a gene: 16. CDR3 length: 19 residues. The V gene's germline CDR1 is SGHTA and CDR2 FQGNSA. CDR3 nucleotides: TGTGCCAGCAGCTTAAAGATGGGAGCGGGGGGGCCGGTGGGAGATACGCAGTATTTT. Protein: CASSLKMGAGGPVGDTQYF.

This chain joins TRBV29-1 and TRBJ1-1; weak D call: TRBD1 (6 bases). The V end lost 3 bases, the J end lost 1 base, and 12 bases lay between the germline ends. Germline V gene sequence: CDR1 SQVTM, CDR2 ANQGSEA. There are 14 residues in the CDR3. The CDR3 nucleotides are TGCAGCGTTGAGGGGGGGCAGGCGAACACTGAAGCTTTCTTT. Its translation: CSVEGGQANTEAFF.